Each of the 15 T cell receptor beta chains below was sequenced from the same sample in a study of T cells in localized non-small cell lung cancer. Profiled with immunoSEQ multiplex PCR; TCRdb holds only in-frame clones, not every one. The sample holds over 5,000 clones; around 60% are singletons and the top ten take 3% to 4%. This specimen was lymph node tissue, taken before any cancer treatment. These receptors were taken from a male donor older than 55 with stage I squamous cell lung carcinoma.

This clone was counted only a few times. The gene calls are TRBV6-8 and TRBJ2-1; TRBD1 might be the D (6 bases). The CDR3 contains 17 residues. CDR1 MNHGY and CDR2 SAAAGT come from the germline V gene. Trimming left V 6 bases short and J 0 bases short, with 18 bases between. The CDR3 DNA follows: TGTGCCAGCAGGCTTACCGGGACATTTAGCTCCTACAATGAGCAGTTCTTC. It translates to CASRLTGTFSSYNEQFF.

This clone turned up a few times. The rearrangement links TRBV6-8 to TRBJ2-2; tentative D call: TRBD2 (6 bases). Germline CDR1 reads MNHGY; CDR2 reads SAAAGT. V lost 10 bases and J lost 4, with 19 bases in between. The CDR3 covers 15 residues. CDR3 loop: CATLAAGQGTGELFF. The CDR3 region has the DNA TGTGCCACCCTTGCGGCGGGGCAGGGCACCGGGGAGCTGTTTTTT.

This clone was counted a few times. The gene calls are TRBV30 and TRBJ1-1; unclear D gene. The CDR3 consists of 13 residues. Germline V lookup: CDR1 GTSNPN, CDR2 SVGIG (reference sequence). V was pared by 2 bases and J by 1 base, with 8 bases between. The CDR3 region is CAWSWAANTEAFF. In nucleotides, the CDR3 is TGTGCCTGGAGTTGGGCCGCGAACACTGAAGCTTTCTTT.

The sample holds one count of this clone. This chain joins TRBV5-1 and TRBJ1-1; the match to TRBD1 covers 10 bases. V shed 5 bases and J 3 bases; nucleotides not matched to a gene: 7. The CDR3 spans 15 residues. CDR1 SGHRS and CDR2 YFSETQ come from the germline V gene. The CDR3 coding sequence is TGCGCCAGCAGTTTTGGCGGGACAGGGGACACTGAAGCTTTCTTT. Protein product: CASSFGGTGDTEAFF.

A remark on this clone: At one end, the junction sequence differs from germline, possibly due to a read error. The chain employs TRBV28 and TRBJ1-5; a possible D gene is TRBD1 (5 bases). Germline CDR1 MDHEN, CDR2 SYDVKM. The CDR3 has 17 residues. CDR3 nucleotide sequence: TGTGCTAGCAGTTTCTGGCCAACAGGTGGGGGCAATCAGCCCCAGCATTTT. Its protein product is CASSFWPTGGGNQPQHF.

This chain links TRBV13 with TRBJ2-1, with unresolved D. V was clipped by 5 bases and J by 1 base, with 15 bases between them. Germline V lookup: CDR1 PRHDT, CDR2 FYEKMQ (reference sequence). This CDR3 is built from 16 residues. The CDR3 protein is CASSVATDPSYNEQFF. The CDR3 coding sequence is TGTGCCAGCAGCGTAGCAACTGATCCTTCCTACAATGAGCAGTTCTTC.

The chain joins TRBV30 to TRBJ2-2; maybe TRBD1 (6 bases). The V end lost 4 bases, the J end lost 7 bases, and 16 bases lay between the germline ends. CDR3 length: 14 amino acids. Per the germline V gene, CDR1 is GTSNPN and CDR2 is SVGIG (reference sequence). For the CDR3, the DNA is TGTGCCTGGACCTTGTGGGGCAGGGGCGGGGAGCTGTTTTTT. Amino acid sequence: CAWTLWGRGGELFF.

V is TRBV11-3 and J is TRBJ2-3, with TRBD1 identical over 10 bases. This CDR3 contains 15 residues. CDR1 is SGHNT and CDR2 is YENEEA in the germline V gene. V trimming: 3 bases; J trimming: 2 bases; junction bases outside the gene matches: 2. CDR3: CASSLGQGYTDTQYF. CDR3 DNA: TGTGCCAGCAGCTTGGGACAGGGGTACACAGATACGCAGTATTTT.

In its sample, this clone was seen once. The V gene is TRBV19, the J gene TRBJ1-1; 7 nucleotides match TRBD1. This CDR3 is built from 15 residues. Germline values: CDR1 LNHDA, CDR2 SQIVND (reference sequence). Germline trimming cut 5 bases from V and 1 base from J; bases unmatched to any gene: 7. The CDR3 sequence: CASSPGAGGNTEAFF. Written as DNA, the CDR3 is TGTGCCAGTAGTCCAGGGGCAGGGGGGAACACTGAAGCTTTCTTT.

The rearrangement joins TRBV19 to TRBJ1-4; a possible D gene is TRBD1 (6 bases). CDR1 and CDR2 from the germline V gene are LNHDA and SQIVND (reference sequence). Trimming took off 5 bases at V and 8 bases at J, with 12 bases between the two ends. The CDR3 extends over 13 amino acids. CDR3 in DNA: TGTGCCAGTAGTCAGAGGGGGAGCGAAAAACTGTTTTTT. It is translated as CASSQRGSEKLFF.

This clone was picked up a small number of times. The chain combines TRBV6-8 with TRBJ2-5, with TRBD1 matching 8 bases. Germline V gene lookup returns CDR1 MNHGY and CDR2 SAAAGT. Unmatched junction bases numbered 10, after V lost 0 bases and J lost 1 base. The CDR3 has 18 residues. The CDR3 sequence: CASSYSGIQGGGQETQYF. CDR3 DNA sequence: TGTGCCAGCAGTTACTCGGGTATACAGGGGGGAGGCCAAGAGACCCAGTACTTC.

The chain carries TRBV5-1 and TRBJ2-5; D may correspond to TRBD1 or TRBD2 (5 bases each). Germline V gives CDR1 SGHRS, CDR2 YFSETQ. This CDR3 has 15 residues. V lost 0 bases and J 5 bases, leaving 14 bases between the germline ends. For the CDR3, the DNA is TGCGCCAGCAGCTTGGGTACCAGGGACGGTGAGACCCAGTACTTC. It translates to CASSLGTRDGETQYF.

J is TRBJ2-5 and V is TRBV19, with D hard to call. This CDR3 comprises 12 residues. V lost 3 bases, J lost 3 bases, and 5 bases lay in between. CDR1 and CDR2 from the germline V gene are LNHDA and SQIVND (reference sequence). The DNA of the CDR3 is TGTGCCAGTAGTATGGCCAAAGAGACCCAGTACTTC. Amino acid sequence: CASSMAKETQYF.

V gene TRBV28 combines with J gene TRBJ1-1, with D perhaps matching TRBD1 (5 bases). In germline, CDR1 is MDHEN, CDR2 SYDVKM. The length of the CDR3 is 15 residues. The ends were cut back, 3 bases at V and 0 bases at J, with 11 bases in the middle. The CDR3 loop is CASSFGGNMNTEAFF. CDR3 coding DNA: TGTGCCAGCAGTTTTGGGGGGAACATGAACACTGAAGCTTTCTTT.

This chain uses TRBV19 with TRBJ2-6; D remains unclear. Germline V lookup: CDR1 LNHDA, CDR2 SQIVND (reference sequence). The CDR3 contains 12 residues. Trimming pared 9 bases from V and 0 bases from J, leaving 3 bases between. Here the CDR3 reads CASISGANVLTF. The CDR3 DNA reads as TGTGCCAGCATCTCTGGGGCCAACGTCCTGACTTTC.